This T cell receptor (beta chain) was retrieved from a study of coeliac disease. The wider study: Each coeliac patient was active, refractory type I, or diet-controlled.

Cells were frozen in aliquots of roughly 470,000, and one aliquot per fraction was sequenced. Findings and limits, study-wide: The authors considered this approach unsuitable for unbiased detection of gliadin-specific T cells.

With respect to this clone: Its antigen is undetermined.

Clones were sequenced by immunoSEQ multiplex PCR, and TCRdb holds only the in-frame ones, with some missing. This sample yields 4,000 to 5,500 clones, of which about 70% are seen a single time; about 5.8% belongs to the top ten. The CDR3 loop spans 16 amino acids. V shed 3 bases, J shed 4 bases, and the junction held 10 bases outside the gene matches. Per the germline V gene, CDR1 is SGHRS and CDR2 is YFSETQ. The chain links TRBV5-1 to TRBJ1-3, with 7 bases fitting TRBD1. The sequenced material came from lymphocytes from the gut lamina propria. This sequence was found in a man between 18 and 35 years old with celiac disease on a gluten-free diet. CDR3 bases: TGCGCCAGCAGCTCCGGACAGGCACGGATGGGAAACACCATATATTTT. This gives the protein CASSSGQARMGNTIYF.